This entry features one TCR beta chain sequence. Its antigen is currently unknown. This entry comes from a study of CXCR3-negative and CXCR3-positive naive CD8 T cells. Study at large: Sequencing brought in approximately 150 million TRB reads altogether, and each library got about 1.5 +/- 0.3 million.

The length of the CDR3 is 16 residues. Germline CDR1 LGHNA, CDR2 YSLEER. Study-level findings and limits: Relative to memory CD8+ cells, whose diversity was much lower, both naive subsets had comparably high diversity.

UMI-labeled TRB cDNA libraries were prepared by 5' RACE. TCRdb reanalyzed the 5' RACE reads and collapses them to one entry per CDR3 protein, without DNA. This repertoire comprises 55,000 to 70,000 distinct CDR3 sequences; its ten largest clones make up 23%. The chain links TRBV4-3 to TRBJ2-7; absent DNA, TCRdb's TRBD1 call cannot be checked. The sample taken for sequencing was memory CD8+ T cells from blood. The clonotype originates from a human donor in good health. Some clones in this sample may be carry-over from other donors' samples. CDR3 region: CASSQEGTGYTYEQYF.